The clone carrying this T cell receptor beta chain is a singleton in its sample. This entry is derived from a study of technical replicates of blood from a handful of donors. Here immunoSEQ multiplex PCR was the method, and the copy in TCRdb shows in-frame clones only, minus some. The sample yields around 83,000 clones, approximately 94% seen once. The V end lost 2 bases, the J end lost 1 base, and 7 bases lay between the germline ends. Germline CDR1 reads LNHNV; CDR2 reads YYDKDF (reference sequence). CDR3 length: 14 amino acids. This sequence joins TRBV15 and TRBJ2-3, with a tentative D call TRBD1 (5 bases). This TCR was sampled from a human donor in good health. The material sequenced was T cells isolated from PBMCs. DNA of the CDR3: TGTGCCACCAGCAGAAAACAGGGCACAGATACGCAGTATTTT. Its protein is CATSRKQGTDTQYF.